The subject of this entry is one T cell receptor (beta chain). Trimming stripped 1 base from V and 9 bases from J, with 13 bases between. This CDR3 has 14 amino acids. Germline V gives CDR1 LNHDA, CDR2 SQIVND (reference sequence). This entry belongs to a study of blood T cell repertoires in COVID-19. TCRdb keeps only in-frame clones here, not all; method: immunoSEQ multiplex PCR. The sample comprises more than 65,000 clones, 84% of which are singletons, and around 3.4% rests with the top ten. The J gene is TRBJ2-1, the V gene TRBV19; a weak D match, TRBD1 (5 bases). Sequencing was performed on peripheral blood. The sequence was obtained from a man between 45 and 60 years old with acute or convalescent COVID-19. CDR3 sequence (DNA): TGTGCCAGTAGTATAGCCGCAGGGATTCTTGAGCAGTTCTTC. Its protein is CASSIAAGILEQFF. The variable domain in full, with the rest retrieved from reference TRBV19 and TRBJ2-1, is DGGITQSPKYLFRKEGQNVTLSCEQNLNHDAMYWYRQDPGQGLRLIYYSQIVNDFQKGDIAEGYSVSREKKESFPLTVTSAQKNPTAFYLCASSIAAGILEQFFGPGTRLTVL.